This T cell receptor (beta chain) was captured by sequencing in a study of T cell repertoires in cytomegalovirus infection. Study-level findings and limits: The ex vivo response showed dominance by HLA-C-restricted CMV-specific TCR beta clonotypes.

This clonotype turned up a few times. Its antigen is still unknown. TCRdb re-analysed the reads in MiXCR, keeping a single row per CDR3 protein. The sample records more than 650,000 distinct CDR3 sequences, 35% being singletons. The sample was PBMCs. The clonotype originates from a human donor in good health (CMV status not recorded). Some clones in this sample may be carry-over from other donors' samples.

CDR3 sequence (DNA): TGTGCCACCAGCAAATGGGGAGTAGGCCTCGACTACGAGCAGTACTTC. As protein: CATSKWGVGLDYEQYF. V and J are TRBV15 and TRBJ2-7, with D possibly matching TRBD2 (5 bases). CDR1 is LNHNV and CDR2 is YYDKDF in the germline V gene (reference sequence). With 4 bases removed from V and 3 bases from J, the gap between germline ends came to 19 bases. This CDR3 is built from 16 residues.